The 2 T cell receptor beta chains presented below share a single source sample, sequenced in a study of blood T cell repertoires in COVID-19 (dated by TCRdb to the early 2020s). The method behind the library was the immunoSEQ multiplex PCR assay. The table was pulled from immuneACCESS by TCRdb, which kept in-frame rearrangements only. Such tables lose some clones; where checked, under half of the loss comes from unresolved V genes, and the rest has no known cause. The table for this sample lists about 280,000 clones; about 85% of them were counted only once. The top ten constitute roughly 2% of the sample. Sequenced input: peripheral blood. The receptors derive from a woman in her forties or fifties who had recovered from COVID-19.

The table lists this clone with a count of one. The V and J genes are TRBV6-6 and TRBJ2-1; tentative D call: TRBD1 (6 bases). V was cut by 0 bases and J by 6 bases, with 12 bases left in between. The CDR3 spans 15 residues. CDR1 is MNHNY, CDR2 SVGAGI, per germline (reference sequence). The CDR3 protein is CASSYSQGILNEQFF. The CDR3 nucleotides read TGTGCCAGCAGTTACTCCCAGGGGATCCTCAATGAGCAGTTCTTC.

The chain combines TRBV19 with TRBJ1-1; tentatively, D is TRBD1 (5 bases). Germline-derived CDR1 and CDR2 are LNHDA and SQIVND (reference sequence). Trimming cost V 3 bases and J 3 bases, with 11 bases left between them. The CDR3 runs 14 residues. The CDR3 DNA reads as TGTGCCAGTAGTATCCGTCGGGGGGACACTGAAGCTTTCTTT. It is translated as CASSIRRGDTEAFF.